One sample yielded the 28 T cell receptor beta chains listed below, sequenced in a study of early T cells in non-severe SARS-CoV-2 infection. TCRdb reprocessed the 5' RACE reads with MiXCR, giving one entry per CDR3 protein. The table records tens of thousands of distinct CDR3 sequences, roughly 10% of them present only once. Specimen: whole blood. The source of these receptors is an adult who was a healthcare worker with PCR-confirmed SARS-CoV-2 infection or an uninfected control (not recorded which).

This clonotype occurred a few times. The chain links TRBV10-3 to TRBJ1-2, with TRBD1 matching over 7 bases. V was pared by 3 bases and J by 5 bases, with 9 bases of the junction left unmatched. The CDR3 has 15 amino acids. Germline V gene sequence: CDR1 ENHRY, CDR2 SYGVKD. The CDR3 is CAISESTGASYGYTF. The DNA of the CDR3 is TGTGCCATCAGTGAATCAACAGGGGCTTCATATGGCTACACCTTC.

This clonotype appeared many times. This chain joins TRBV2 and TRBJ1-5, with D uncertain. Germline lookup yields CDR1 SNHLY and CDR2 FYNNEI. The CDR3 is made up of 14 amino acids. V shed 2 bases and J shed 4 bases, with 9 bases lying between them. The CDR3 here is CASSEWVRNQPQHF. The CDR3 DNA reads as TGTGCCAGCAGTGAATGGGTGAGGAATCAGCCCCAGCATTTT.

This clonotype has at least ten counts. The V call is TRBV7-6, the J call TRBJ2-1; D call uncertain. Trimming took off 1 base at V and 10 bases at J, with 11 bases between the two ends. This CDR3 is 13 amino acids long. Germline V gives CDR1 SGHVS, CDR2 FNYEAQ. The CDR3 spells CASSLGKGTEQFF. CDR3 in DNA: TGTGCCAGCAGCTTAGGCAAGGGAACCGAGCAGTTCTTC.

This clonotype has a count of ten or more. CDR3 DNA sequence: TGTGCCAGCAGCACATTAGCGGGAGGGCCGAATGAGCAGTTCTTC. It yields the protein CASSTLAGGPNEQFF. The chain recombines TRBV11-2 with TRBJ2-1, with 11 bases aligning to TRBD2. The CDR3 length is 15 residues. V gave up 5 bases and J gave up 7 bases; unmatched junction bases: 7. Germline CDR1 SGHAT, CDR2 FQNNGV.

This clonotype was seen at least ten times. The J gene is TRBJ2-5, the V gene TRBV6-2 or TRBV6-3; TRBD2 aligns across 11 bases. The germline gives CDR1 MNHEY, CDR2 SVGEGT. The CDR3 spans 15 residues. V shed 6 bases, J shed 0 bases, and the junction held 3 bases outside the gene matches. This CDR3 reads CASSRLAGYQETQYF. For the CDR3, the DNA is TGTGCCAGCAGCCGACTAGCGGGGTACCAAGAGACCCAGTACTTC.

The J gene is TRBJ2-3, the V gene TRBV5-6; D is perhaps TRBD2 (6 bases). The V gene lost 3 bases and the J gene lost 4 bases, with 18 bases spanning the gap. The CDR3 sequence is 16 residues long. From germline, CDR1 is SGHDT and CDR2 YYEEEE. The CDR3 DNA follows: TGTGCCAGCAGCTGGGACGTGGGGGGAGAGTCAGATACGCAGTATTTT. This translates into CASSWDVGGESDTQYF.

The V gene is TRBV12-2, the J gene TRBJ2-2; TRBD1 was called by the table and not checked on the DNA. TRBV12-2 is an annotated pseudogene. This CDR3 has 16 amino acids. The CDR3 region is CASRLPTGPNTGELFF. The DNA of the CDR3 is TGTGCAAGTCGCCTGCCGACAGGACCTAACACCGGGGAGCTGTTTTTT.

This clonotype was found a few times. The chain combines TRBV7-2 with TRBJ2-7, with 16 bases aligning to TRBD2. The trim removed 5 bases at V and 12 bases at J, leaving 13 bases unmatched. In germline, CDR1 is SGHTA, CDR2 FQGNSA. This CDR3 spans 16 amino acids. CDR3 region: CASSLHGTSGRVDLYF. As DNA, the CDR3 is TGTGCCAGCAGCCTCCATGGGACTAGCGGGAGGGTCGACCTGTACTTC.

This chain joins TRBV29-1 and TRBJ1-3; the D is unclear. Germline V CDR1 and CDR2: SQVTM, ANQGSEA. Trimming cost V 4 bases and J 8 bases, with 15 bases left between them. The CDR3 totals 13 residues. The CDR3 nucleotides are TGCAGCGTTGTGGAGGGTGGGGTAGACACCATATATTTT. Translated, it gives CSVVEGGVDTIYF.

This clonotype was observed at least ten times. The DNA for the CDR3 is TGTGCCAGTAGTACCGGGACAGGGTCCCACGAGCAGTACTTC. Amino acid sequence: CASSTGTGSHEQYF. This chain connects TRBV19 to TRBJ2-7; TRBD1 matches 9 bases. V was clipped by 4 bases and J by 5 bases; unmatched bases: 6. CDR1 and CDR2 from the germline V gene are LNHDA and SQIVND (reference sequence). The CDR3 sequence is 14 residues long.

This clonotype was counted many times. CDR3 region: CSAVASSSYNEQFF. The CDR3 DNA is TGCAGTGCTGTAGCTTCCAGCTCCTACAATGAGCAGTTCTTC. The chain recombines TRBV20-1 with TRBJ2-1; D uncertain. Trimming shortened V by 5 bases and J by 0 bases, and 11 bases separated the two germline ends. The CDR3 length is 14 residues. Looked up from germline, CDR1 is DFQATT and CDR2 is SNEGSKA (reference sequence).

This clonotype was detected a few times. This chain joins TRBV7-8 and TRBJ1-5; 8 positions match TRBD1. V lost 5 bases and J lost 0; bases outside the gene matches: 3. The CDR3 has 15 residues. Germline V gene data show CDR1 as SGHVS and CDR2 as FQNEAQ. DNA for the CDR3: TGTGCCAGCAGCCCGGGACAGGTTAGCAATCAGCCCCAGCATTTT. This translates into CASSPGQVSNQPQHF. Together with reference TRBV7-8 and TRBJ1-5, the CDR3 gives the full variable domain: GAGVSQSPRYKVAKRGQDVALRCDPISGHVSLFWYQQALGQGPEFLTYFQNEAQLDKSGLPSDRFFAERPEGSVSTLKIQRTQQEDSAVYLCASSPGQVSNQPQHFGDGTRLSIL.

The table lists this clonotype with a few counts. Here the CDR3 DNA reads TGCAGTGCAGGGAGCACTGGAAACACCATATATTTT. It codes for CSAGSTGNTIYF. The chain carries TRBV20-1 and TRBJ1-3; D is unresolved. With 6 bases removed from V and 2 bases from J, the gap between germline ends came to 8 bases. Germline V CDR1 and CDR2: DFQATT, SNEGSKA (reference sequence). The CDR3 runs to 12 residues.

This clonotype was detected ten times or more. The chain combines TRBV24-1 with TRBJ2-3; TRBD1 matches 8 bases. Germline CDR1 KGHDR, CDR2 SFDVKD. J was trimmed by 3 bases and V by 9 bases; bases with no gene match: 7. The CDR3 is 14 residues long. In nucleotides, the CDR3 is TGTGCCACCGGGGGAAGACAGGGGACAGATACGCAGTATTTT. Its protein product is CATGGRQGTDTQYF.

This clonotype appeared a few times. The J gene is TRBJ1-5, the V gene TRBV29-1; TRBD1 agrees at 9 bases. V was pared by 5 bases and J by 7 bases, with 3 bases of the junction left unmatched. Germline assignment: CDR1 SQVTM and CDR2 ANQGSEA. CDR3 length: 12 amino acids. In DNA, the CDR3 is TGCAGCGTTAGGACAGGGGTACAGCCCCAGCATTTT. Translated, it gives CSVRTGVQPQHF. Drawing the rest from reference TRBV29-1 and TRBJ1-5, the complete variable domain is SAVISQKPSRDICQRGTSLTIQCQVDSQVTMMFWYRQQPGQSLTLIATANQGSEATYESGFVIDKFPISRPNLTFSTLTVSNMSPEDSSIYLCSVRTGVQPQHFGDGTRLSIL.

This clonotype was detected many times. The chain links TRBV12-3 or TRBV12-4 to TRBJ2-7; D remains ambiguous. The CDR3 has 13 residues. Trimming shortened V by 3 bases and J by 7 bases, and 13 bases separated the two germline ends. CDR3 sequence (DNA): TGTGCCAGCAGTTTGAGGCAGCAAGATGAGCAGTACTTC. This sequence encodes CASSLRQQDEQYF.

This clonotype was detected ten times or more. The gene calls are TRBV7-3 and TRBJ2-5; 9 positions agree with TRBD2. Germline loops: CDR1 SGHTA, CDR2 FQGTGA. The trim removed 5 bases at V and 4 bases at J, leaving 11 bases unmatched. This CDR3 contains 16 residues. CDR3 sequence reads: CASSQGVAGAIETQYF. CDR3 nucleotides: TGTGCCAGCAGCCAGGGGGTAGCGGGAGCAATAGAGACCCAGTACTTC.

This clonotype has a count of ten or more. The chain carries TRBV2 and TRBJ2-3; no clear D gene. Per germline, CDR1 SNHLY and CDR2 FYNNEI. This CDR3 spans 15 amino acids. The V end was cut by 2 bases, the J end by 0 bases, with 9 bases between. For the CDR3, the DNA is TGTGCCAGCAGTGAAACTTTTTCTAGCACAGATACGCAGTATTTT. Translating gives CASSETFSSTDTQYF.

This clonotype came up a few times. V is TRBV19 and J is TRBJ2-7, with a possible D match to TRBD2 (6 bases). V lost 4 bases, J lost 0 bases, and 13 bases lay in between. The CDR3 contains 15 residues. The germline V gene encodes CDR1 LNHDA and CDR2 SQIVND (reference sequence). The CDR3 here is CASSTGGVPSYEQYF. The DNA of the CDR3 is TGTGCCAGTAGTACGGGCGGGGTGCCCTCCTACGAGCAGTACTTC. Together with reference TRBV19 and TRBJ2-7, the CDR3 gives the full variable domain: DGGITQSPKYLFRKEGQNVTLSCEQNLNHDAMYWYRQDPGQGLRLIYYSQIVNDFQKGDIAEGYSVSREKKESFPLTVTSAQKNPTAFYLCASSTGGVPSYEQYFGPGTRLTVT.

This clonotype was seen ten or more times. The CDR3 DNA sequence: TGCGCCAGCAGCTTGGAAGCGGGGACTAGCACAGATACGCAGTATTTT. Encoded protein: CASSLEAGTSTDTQYF. The chain employs TRBV5-1 and TRBJ2-3; 7 bases are shared with TRBD2. The CDR3 is 16 residues long. Germline V gene data show CDR1 as SGHRS and CDR2 as YFSETQ. With V trimmed by 0 bases and J by 0 bases, 4 bases remained unmatched.

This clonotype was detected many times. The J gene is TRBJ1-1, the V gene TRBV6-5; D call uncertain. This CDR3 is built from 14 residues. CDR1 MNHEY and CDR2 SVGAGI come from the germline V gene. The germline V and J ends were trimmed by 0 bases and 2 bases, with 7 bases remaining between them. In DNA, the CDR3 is TGTGCCAGCAGTTACTCGAACATTAACACTGAAGCTTTCTTT. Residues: CASSYSNINTEAFF.

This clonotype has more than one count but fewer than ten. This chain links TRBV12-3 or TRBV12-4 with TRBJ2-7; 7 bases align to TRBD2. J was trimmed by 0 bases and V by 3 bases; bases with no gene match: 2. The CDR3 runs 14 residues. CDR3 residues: CASSFGGNSYEQYF. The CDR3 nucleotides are TGTGCCAGCAGTTTCGGGGGGAACTCCTACGAGCAGTACTTC.

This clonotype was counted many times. Written as DNA, the CDR3 is TGCAGTGCTAGAGATCTCGAGACTAGCGGAGACCACAATGAGCAGTTCTTC. This encodes CSARDLETSGDHNEQFF. The genes are TRBV20-1 and TRBJ2-1; 9 bases match TRBD2. CDR1 is DFQATT and CDR2 is SNEGSKA in the germline V gene (reference sequence). V dropped 0 bases and J dropped 5; count of bases not matched to a gene: 11. The CDR3 loop spans 17 amino acids.

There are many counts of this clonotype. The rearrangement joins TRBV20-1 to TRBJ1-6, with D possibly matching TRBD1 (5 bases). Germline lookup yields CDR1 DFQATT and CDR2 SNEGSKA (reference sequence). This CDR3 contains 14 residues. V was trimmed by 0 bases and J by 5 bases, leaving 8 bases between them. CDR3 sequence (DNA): TGCAGTGCTAGAGATGGAGGGGATAATTCACCCCTCCACTTT. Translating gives CSARDGGDNSPLHF.

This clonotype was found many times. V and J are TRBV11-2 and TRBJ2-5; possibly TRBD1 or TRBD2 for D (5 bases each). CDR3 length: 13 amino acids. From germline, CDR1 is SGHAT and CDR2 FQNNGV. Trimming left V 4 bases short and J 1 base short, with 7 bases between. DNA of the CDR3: TGTGCCAGCAGCTCGGGACGCCAAGAGACCCAGTACTTC. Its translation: CASSSGRQETQYF.

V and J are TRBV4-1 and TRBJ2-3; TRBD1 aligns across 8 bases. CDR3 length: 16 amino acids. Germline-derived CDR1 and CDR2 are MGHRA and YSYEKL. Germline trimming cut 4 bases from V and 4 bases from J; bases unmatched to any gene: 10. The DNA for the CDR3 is TGCGCCAGCAGCCTCGTGGGGCAGGGGGCGTCAGATACGCAGTATTTT. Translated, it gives CASSLVGQGASDTQYF.

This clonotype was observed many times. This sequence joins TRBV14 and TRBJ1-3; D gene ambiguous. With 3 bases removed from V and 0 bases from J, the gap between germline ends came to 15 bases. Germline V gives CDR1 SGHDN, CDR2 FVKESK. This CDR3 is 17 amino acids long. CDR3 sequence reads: CASSHISGGNSGNTIYF. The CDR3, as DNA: TGTGCCAGCAGCCATATATCGGGCGGCAACTCTGGAAACACCATATATTTT. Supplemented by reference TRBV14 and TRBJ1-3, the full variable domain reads EAGVTQFPSHSVIEKGQTVTLRCDPISGHDNLYWYRRVMGKEIKFLLHFVKESKQDESGMPNNRFLAERTGGTYSTLKVQPAELEDSGVYFCASSHISGGNSGNTIYFGEGSWLTVV.

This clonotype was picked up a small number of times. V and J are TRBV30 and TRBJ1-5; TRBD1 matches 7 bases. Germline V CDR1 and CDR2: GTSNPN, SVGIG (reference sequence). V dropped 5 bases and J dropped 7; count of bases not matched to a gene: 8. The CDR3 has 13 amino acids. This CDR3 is CAWSTGHGQPQHF. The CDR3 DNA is TGTGCCTGGTCGACAGGGCACGGCCAGCCCCAGCATTTT.